These 20 T cell receptor beta chains share one sample of origin, sequenced in a study of shared clonotypes between healthy human individuals. TCRdb's table, derived via immunoSEQ multiplex PCR, lists solely in-frame clones and lacks some. The sample consists of about 1.1 million clones, about 84% of them appearing once. Sequences were obtained from memory CD4+ T cells from PBMCs. Subset of the sample: CD45RA-negative fraction. The source is a man between 18 and 29 years old in good health. Some clones in this sample may be carry-over from other donors' samples.

V is TRBV7-3 and J is TRBJ1-1; D not certain. The CDR3 is 14 residues long. Deletions cut 5 bases from V and 2 bases from J, with 12 bases between. In germline, CDR1 is SGHTA, CDR2 FQGTGA. The CDR3 sequence: CASSPGWGNTEAFF. The CDR3 DNA reads TGTGCCAGCAGCCCAGGTTGGGGAAACACTGAAGCTTTCTTT.

This clone was observed a few times. J is TRBJ2-7 and V is TRBV11-2, with D maybe TRBD1 (6 bases). Looked up from germline, CDR1 is SGHAT and CDR2 is FQNNGV. The V and J ends lost 6 bases and 0 bases respectively, with 15 bases between them. This CDR3 spans 15 amino acids. CDR3 residues: CASSPTGPSSYEQYF. CDR3 DNA sequence: TGTGCCAGCAGTCCGACAGGCCCCAGCTCCTACGAGCAGTACTTC. The whole variable domain, filled in from reference TRBV11-2 and TRBJ2-7, reads EAGVAQSPRYKIIEKRQSVAFWCNPISGHATLYWYQQILGQGPKLLIQFQNNGVVDDSQLPKDRFSAERLKGVDSTLKIQPAKLEDSAVYLCASSPTGPSSYEQYFGPGTRLTVT.

This sequence joins TRBV7-7 and TRBJ2-2, with D unresolved. V was clipped by 4 bases and J by 4 bases, with 16 bases between them. This CDR3 is 16 amino acids long. CDR1 is SSHAT, CDR2 FNYEAQ, per germline (reference sequence). The CDR3 loop is CASSSPSAPGTGELFF. Written as DNA, the CDR3 is TGTGCCAGCAGCTCCCCCTCGGCACCGGGCACCGGGGAGCTGTTTTTT.

The chain couples TRBV5-6 to TRBJ2-3, with TRBD2 identical over 9 bases. CDR1 is SGHDT and CDR2 is YYEEEE in the germline V gene. V shed 6 bases and J 3 bases; nucleotides not matched to a gene: 5. The CDR3 loop spans 14 amino acids. CDR3 nucleotides: TGTGCCAGCACCGTTAGCGGGAGTACAGATACGCAGTATTTT. This encodes CASTVSGSTDTQYF.

V and J are TRBV7-9 and TRBJ2-3; 7 bases are shared with TRBD1. The germline CDR1 and CDR2 sequences are SEHNR and FQNEAQ (reference sequence). The CDR3 contains 16 residues. Germline trimming cut 6 bases from V and 1 base from J; bases unmatched to any gene: 10. The CDR3 DNA sequence: TGTGCCAGCAGACCAACAGGGGACGGTGGCACAGATACGCAGTATTTT. Amino acids: CASRPTGDGGTDTQYF.

The chain links TRBV6-6 to TRBJ1-1; a possible D gene is TRBD1 (6 bases). CDR1 and CDR2 from the germline V gene are MNHNY and SVGAGI (reference sequence). V dropped 6 bases and J dropped 5 bases, with 13 bases sitting between them. The CDR3 has 13 amino acids. The CDR3 DNA sequence: TGTGCCAGCAGCACGGGGGGCTGGACTGAAGCTTTCTTT. Protein product: CASSTGGWTEAFF.

The V gene is TRBV29-1, the J gene TRBJ1-2; perhaps TRBD1 as D (5 bases). The CDR3 length is 12 residues. Trimming pared 0 bases from V and 6 bases from J, leaving 8 bases between. Per the germline V gene, CDR1 is SQVTM and CDR2 is ANQGSEA. The CDR3, as DNA: TGCAGCGTTGAAGAAGGAGGGGATGGCTACACCTTC. This encodes CSVEEGGDGYTF.

Details on this clone: Other DNA variants within this sample encode the same CDR3. The chain employs TRBV15 and TRBJ1-2; maybe TRBD1 (5 bases). V was cut by 0 bases and J by 5 bases, with 7 bases left in between. Looked up from germline, CDR1 is LNHNV and CDR2 is YYDKDF (reference sequence). The length of the CDR3 is 13 residues. CDR3 bases: TGTGCCACCAGCAGAGACCGGGGGTATGGCTACACCTTC. Protein product: CATSRDRGYGYTF.

This clone was observed a handful of times. V gene TRBV7-8 combines with J gene TRBJ2-7, with a weak D call TRBD2 (5 bases). The CDR3 runs to 13 residues. The germline gives CDR1 SGHVS, CDR2 FQNEAQ. The V and J ends lost 1 base and 7 bases respectively, with 11 bases between them. The CDR3 spells CASSLEVRGEQYF. In nucleotides, the CDR3 is TGTGCCAGCAGCTTAGAAGTCCGGGGTGAGCAGTACTTC.

The chain joins TRBV30 to TRBJ2-1; 13 bases match TRBD2. CDR1 and CDR2 (germline): GTSNPN, SVGIG (reference sequence). This CDR3 comprises 20 residues. V shed 0 bases, J shed 2 bases, and the junction held 13 bases outside the gene matches. CDR3 DNA: TGTGCCTGGAGTGTTGGGCGGACTAGCGGGAGTTGGAGGACCTACAATGAGCAGTTCTTC. This gives the protein CAWSVGRTSGSWRTYNEQFF.

This chain joins TRBV5-1 and TRBJ2-2; 8 bases are shared with TRBD2. The CDR3 has 13 residues. The germline V gene has CDR1 SGHRS and CDR2 YFSETQ. V lost 6 bases to trimming and J lost 4 bases; unmatched junction nucleotides: 2. The CDR3 protein is CASTREVTGELFF. The CDR3 DNA sequence: TGCGCCAGCACGCGGGAGGTCACCGGGGAGCTGTTTTTT.

The gene calls are TRBV19 and TRBJ1-5; maybe TRBD1 (5 bases). Germline V CDR1 and CDR2: LNHDA, SQIVND (reference sequence). The CDR3 is made up of 16 amino acids. Trimming took off 5 bases at V and 0 bases at J, with 14 bases between the two ends. CDR3 coding DNA: TGTGCCAGTAGTCCCAATCAGGGAGCTAGCAATCAGCCCCAGCATTTT. The encoded protein is CASSPNQGASNQPQHF.

This clone was found a few times. The V gene is TRBV19, the J gene TRBJ2-1; TRBD1 aligns across 9 bases. V shed 3 bases, J shed 7 bases, and the junction held 10 bases outside the gene matches. There are 16 residues in the CDR3. CDR1 and CDR2 from the germline V gene are LNHDA and SQIVND (reference sequence). The CDR3 DNA sequence: TGTGCCAGTAGTATCGAACCGGGACAGGGTATGAATGAGCAGTTCTTC. It codes for CASSIEPGQGMNEQFF.

This clone was detected once. This sequence is one base from a far larger clone and is likely a read error. This specimen includes other DNA sequences encoding the same CDR3. The V call is TRBV28, the J call TRBJ2-6; 7 bases align to TRBD1. The CDR3 extends over 15 amino acids. The germline gives CDR1 MDHEN, CDR2 SYDVKM. J was trimmed by 0 bases and V by 4 bases; bases with no gene match: 0. The CDR3 reads CASSSGGSGANVLTF. In DNA form, the CDR3 reads TGTGCCAGCAGTTCAGGGGGCTCTGGGGCCAACGTCCTGACTTTC. Drawing the rest from reference TRBV28 and TRBJ2-6, the complete variable domain is DVKVTQSSRYLVKRTGEKVFLECVQDMDHENMFWYRQDPGLGLRLIYFSYDVKMKEKGDIPEGYSVSREKKERFSLILESASTNQTSMYLCASSSGGSGANVLTFGAGSRLTVL.

V is TRBV5-1 and J is TRBJ2-3; 7 positions match TRBD2. Per the germline V gene, CDR1 is SGHRS and CDR2 is YFSETQ. V gave up 4 bases and J gave up 3 bases; unmatched junction bases: 5. CDR3 size: 14 residues. The CDR3 region is CASSTAGITDTQYF. The CDR3 DNA reads TGCGCCAGCAGCACAGCGGGAATAACAGATACGCAGTATTTT. Full variable domain (rest looked up from reference TRBV5-1 and TRBJ2-3): KAGVTQTPRYLIKTRGQQVTLSCSPISGHRSVSWYQQTPGQGLQFLFEYFSETQRNKGNFPGRFSGRQFSNSRSEMNVSTLELGDSALYLCASSTAGITDTQYFGPGTRLTVL.

The J gene is TRBJ1-1, the V gene TRBV28; the match to TRBD1 covers 10 bases. Per the germline V gene, CDR1 is MDHEN and CDR2 is SYDVKM. V shed 1 base, J shed 6 bases, and the junction held 8 bases outside the gene matches. The CDR3 contains 16 residues. The CDR3: CASSLYEGTGVSEAFF. The CDR3 region has the DNA TGTGCCAGCAGTTTATACGAAGGGACAGGGGTCTCTGAAGCTTTCTTT.

V usage is TRBV4-3 and J usage is TRBJ2-7, with D possibly called TRBD1 or TRBD2 (5 bases each). The germline V and J ends were trimmed by 0 bases and 4 bases, with 13 bases remaining between them. CDR3 length equals 15 residues. CDR1 and CDR2 from the germline V gene are LGHNA and YSLEER. This chain's CDR3 is CASSQDHRGGYEQYF. CDR3 coding DNA: TGCGCCAGCAGCCAAGATCATAGGGGCGGGTACGAGCAGTACTTC.

The CDR3 DNA sequence: TGTGCCAGCAGACAACAGGGTAGAGGGGATGGCTACACCTTC. The encoded protein is CASRQQGRGDGYTF. V and J are TRBV27 and TRBJ1-2, with TRBD1 as a possible D gene (6 bases). CDR1 is MNHEY and CDR2 is SMNVEV in the germline V gene (reference sequence). Trimming pared 6 bases from V and 6 bases from J, leaving 17 bases between. The CDR3 extends over 14 amino acids.

The chain uses TRBV19 and TRBJ2-7, with a tentative D call TRBD1 (6 bases). CDR1 and CDR2 from the germline V gene are LNHDA and SQIVND (reference sequence). Trimming shortened V by 4 bases and J by 4 bases, and 17 bases separated the two germline ends. This CDR3 comprises 15 residues. CDR3 sequence: CASSTGHPSPYEQYF. The CDR3 DNA is TGTGCCAGTAGTACGGGACACCCCAGCCCATACGAGCAGTACTTC. Complete variable domain (other parts from reference TRBV19 and TRBJ2-7): DGGITQSPKYLFRKEGQNVTLSCEQNLNHDAMYWYRQDPGQGLRLIYYSQIVNDFQKGDIAEGYSVSREKKESFPLTVTSAQKNPTAFYLCASSTGHPSPYEQYFGPGTRLTVT.

This rearrangement joins TRBV7-7 to TRBJ1-3, with D unclear. Deletions cut 4 bases from V and 0 bases from J, with 7 bases between. Germline CDR1 reads SSHAT; CDR2 reads FNYEAQ (reference sequence). The CDR3 is made up of 14 amino acids. The CDR3 protein is CASSSSSSGNTIYF. Here the CDR3 DNA reads TGTGCCAGCAGCTCCAGCAGCTCTGGAAACACCATATATTTT. Combining the CDR3 with reference TRBV7-7 and TRBJ1-3 gives the whole variable domain GAGVSQSPRYKVTKRGQDVTLRCDPISSHATLYWYQQALGQGPEFLTYFNYEAQPDKSGLPSDRFSAERPEGSISTLTIQRTEQRDSAMYRCASSSSSSGNTIYFGEGSWLTVV.